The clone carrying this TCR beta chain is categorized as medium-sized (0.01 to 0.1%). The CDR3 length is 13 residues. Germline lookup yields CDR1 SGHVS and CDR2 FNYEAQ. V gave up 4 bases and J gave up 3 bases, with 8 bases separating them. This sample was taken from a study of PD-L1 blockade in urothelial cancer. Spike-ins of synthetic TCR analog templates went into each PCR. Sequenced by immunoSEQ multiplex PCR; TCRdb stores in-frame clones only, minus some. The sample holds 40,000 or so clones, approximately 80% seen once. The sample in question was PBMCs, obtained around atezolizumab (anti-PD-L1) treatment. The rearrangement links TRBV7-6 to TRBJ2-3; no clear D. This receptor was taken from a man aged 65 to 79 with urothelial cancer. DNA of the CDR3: TGTGCCAGCAGCTATACATGGACAGATACGCAGTATTTT. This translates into CASSYTWTDTQYF.